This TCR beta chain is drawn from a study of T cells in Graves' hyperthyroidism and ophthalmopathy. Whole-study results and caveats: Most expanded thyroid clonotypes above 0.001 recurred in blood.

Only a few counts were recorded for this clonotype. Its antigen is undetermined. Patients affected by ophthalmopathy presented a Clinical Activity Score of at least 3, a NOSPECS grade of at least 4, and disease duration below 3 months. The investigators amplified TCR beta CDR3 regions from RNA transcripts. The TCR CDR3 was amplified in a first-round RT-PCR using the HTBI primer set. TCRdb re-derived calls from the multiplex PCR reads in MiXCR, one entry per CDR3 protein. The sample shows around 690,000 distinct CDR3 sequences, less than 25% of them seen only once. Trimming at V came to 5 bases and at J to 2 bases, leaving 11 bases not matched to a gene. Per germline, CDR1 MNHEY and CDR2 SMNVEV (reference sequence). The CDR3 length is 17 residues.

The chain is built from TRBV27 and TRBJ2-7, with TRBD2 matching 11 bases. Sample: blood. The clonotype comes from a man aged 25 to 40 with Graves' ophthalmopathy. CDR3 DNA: TGTGCCAGCAGTCCGTATACCGGGACTAGCGGACCCTACGAGCAGTACTTC. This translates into CASSPYTGTSGPYEQYF.